This passage covers 13 T cell receptor beta chains from one sample sequenced in a study of blood T cell repertoires in COVID-19. Sequencing used immunoSEQ multiplex PCR; TCRdb keeps in-frame clones, though not all of them. The repertoire holds fewer than 250,000 clones, with approximately 88% as singletons. The specimen was PBMCs or T cells enriched from blood (not recorded which). These receptors were collected from a woman aged 30 to 39 with acute COVID-19.

The V and J genes are TRBV7-9 and TRBJ1-1, with D unclear. The CDR3 covers 13 residues. The V end lost 3 bases, the J end lost 5 bases, and 10 bases lay between the germline ends. CDR1 and CDR2 (germline): SEHNR, FQNEAQ (reference sequence). The CDR3 is CASSLLPETEAFF. CDR3 DNA sequence: TGTGCCAGCAGCTTGCTTCCCGAGACTGAAGCTTTCTTT.

The V and J genes are TRBV5-1 and TRBJ2-3; D uncertain. Trimming pared 2 bases from V and 5 bases from J, leaving 12 bases between. Looked up from germline, CDR1 is SGHRS and CDR2 is YFSETQ. This CDR3 has 14 amino acids. CDR3 residues: CASSFGSVRDTQYF. In DNA form, the CDR3 reads TGCGCCAGCAGCTTTGGTTCGGTGCGAGATACGCAGTATTTT.

In this sample, this clone turned up a few times. The chain employs TRBV6-5 and TRBJ1-3; 7 positions agree with TRBD1. The CDR3 is made up of 14 amino acids. Losses at the gene ends were 4 bases for V and 0 bases for J; bases not matched to a gene: 0. In germline, CDR1 is MNHEY, CDR2 SVGAGI. CDR3 region: CASSSGGSGNTIYF. DNA of the CDR3: TGTGCCAGCAGTTCAGGGGGCTCTGGAAACACCATATATTTT.

The chain combines TRBV10-1 with TRBJ2-5; weak D call: TRBD2 (6 bases). The CDR3 runs to 13 residues. The germline V and J ends were trimmed by 4 bases and 5 bases, with 11 bases remaining between them. Germline-derived CDR1 and CDR2 are WNHNN and SYGVQD (reference sequence). The CDR3 DNA reads TGCGCCAGCAGTGGGGGACTGCGGGAGACCCAGTACTTC. Amino acids: CASSGGLRETQYF.

The chain couples TRBV5-4 to TRBJ1-1; 9 bases line up with TRBD1. The germline CDR1 and CDR2 sequences are SGHNT and YYREEE (reference sequence). V lost 2 bases to trimming and J lost 5 bases; unmatched junction nucleotides: 7. The CDR3 spans 15 residues. The CDR3 reads CASSFTGGAGTEAFF. The CDR3 region has the DNA TGTGCCAGCAGCTTTACAGGGGGCGCCGGTACTGAAGCTTTCTTT.

Here the CDR3 reads CASSAGLQGGYTF. CDR3 bases: TGTGCCAGCAGTGCCGGCCTGCAGGGTGGCTACACCTTC. The chain carries TRBV2 and TRBJ1-2, with D possibly matching TRBD1 (5 bases). Germline CDR1 reads SNHLY; CDR2 reads FYNNEI. There are 13 residues in the CDR3. The V and J ends lost 4 bases and 7 bases respectively, with 13 bases between them. Variable domain in full (rest from reference TRBV2 and TRBJ1-2): EPEVTQTPSHQVTQMGQEVILRCVPISNHLYFYWYRQILGQKVEFLVSFYNNEISEKSEIFDDQFSVERPDGSNFTLKIRSTKLEDSAMYFCASSAGLQGGYTFGSGTRLTVV.

J is TRBJ1-2 and V is TRBV10-3; D remains unclear. There are 13 residues in the CDR3. The V end was cut by 6 bases, the J end by 4 bases, with 12 bases between. Germline loops: CDR1 ENHRY, CDR2 SYGVKD. CDR3 sequence (DNA): TGTGCCATCAGAGTGGAGGGAATCTATGGCTACACCTTC. This codes for CAIRVEGIYGYTF.

V and J are TRBV7-9 and TRBJ1-6; 9 bases agree with TRBD1. Germline loops: CDR1 SEHNR, CDR2 FQNEAQ (reference sequence). This CDR3 region has 16 residues. With V trimmed by 3 bases and J by 10 bases, 10 bases remained unmatched. The CDR3 coding sequence is TGTGCCAGCAGCTTGAAGGGGGGACAGGGCGGCTCACCCCTCCACTTT. Encoded protein: CASSLKGGQGGSPLHF.

The V and J genes are TRBV7-9 and TRBJ1-3; D is unresolved. The CDR3 runs to 12 residues. Trimming left V 5 bases short and J 4 bases short, with 6 bases between. The germline CDR1 and CDR2 sequences are SEHNR and FQNEAQ (reference sequence). CDR3 in DNA: TGTGCCAGCAGCCTACAGGGAAACACCATATATTTT. This translates into CASSLQGNTIYF.

This CDR3 reads CASSPGPVPGTF. In DNA form, the CDR3 reads TGTGCCAGCAGCCCAGGGCCAGTGCCAGGCACCTTC. The chain joins TRBV5-6 to TRBJ1-2, with D possibly being TRBD1 (5 bases). Per germline, CDR1 SGHDT and CDR2 YYEEEE. Trimming pared 4 bases from V and 13 bases from J, leaving 17 bases between. This CDR3 has 12 amino acids.

The chain combines TRBV27 with TRBJ2-5; D ambiguous. V lost 6 bases and J 5 bases, leaving 13 bases between the germline ends. The CDR3 covers 13 residues. Per germline, CDR1 MNHEY and CDR2 SMNVEV (reference sequence). The CDR3 loop reads CASSDTLEETQYF. CDR3 DNA: TGTGCCAGCAGCGATACCTTGGAGGAGACCCAGTACTTC.

The count of this clone is one. The rearrangement joins TRBV6-2 or TRBV6-3 to TRBJ1-5; D ambiguous. The CDR3 sequence is 16 residues long. Trimming shortened V by 0 bases and J by 0 bases, and 9 bases separated the two germline ends. Looked up from germline, CDR1 is MNHEY and CDR2 is SVGEGT. CDR3 sequence (DNA): TGTGCCAGCAGTTACTCGTGGGCGACTAGCAATCAGCCCCAGCATTTT. Protein sequence: CASSYSWATSNQPQHF.

This sequence joins TRBV27 and TRBJ1-6; D perhaps matches TRBD1 (6 bases). The CDR3 runs 16 residues. Between the trimmed V and J ends, which lost 6 bases and 7 bases, there was a span of 19 bases. Germline V gene lookup returns CDR1 MNHEY and CDR2 SMNVEV (reference sequence). This CDR3 is CASSHQGSLLNSPLHF. CDR3 DNA: TGTGCCAGCAGCCACCAGGGGTCCCTCTTAAATTCACCCCTCCACTTT.